The next 9 T cell receptor beta chains were all read from a single sample in a study of T-cell reconstitution after alpha-beta-depleted transplantation in children. Unique molecular identifiers were used to barcode this TCRbeta library. MiXCR was run by TCRdb on the PCR reads, yielding one entry per CDR3 protein. The repertoire holds about 420,000 distinct CDR3 sequences, with about a sixth as singletons. The sample in question was PBMCs, mostly from graft donor cells, obtained 360 days after TCRalphabeta/CD19-depleted stem cell transplant. The receptors shown here come from a boy under three years old who had a stem cell transplant for Wiskott-Aldrich syndrome, so the T cells may come from the graft donor.

This CDR3 reads CASSSAGGRNIQYF. The CDR3, as DNA: TGTGCCAGCAGCTCAGCGGGAGGGAGGAACATTCAGTACTTC. The chain couples TRBV27 to TRBJ2-4; 10 nucleotides agree with TRBD2. The CDR3 runs 14 residues. CDR1 is MNHEY and CDR2 is SMNVEV in the germline V gene (reference sequence). V was pared by 6 bases and J by 7 bases, with 6 bases of the junction left unmatched.

This clonotype was counted only a few times. V usage is TRBV6-5 and J usage is TRBJ2-7; TRBD1 agrees at 8 bases. The CDR3 has 14 residues. V shed 2 bases and J 3 bases; nucleotides not matched to a gene: 3. The germline V gene has CDR1 MNHEY and CDR2 SVGAGI. The CDR3 protein is CASSYGTGYYEQYF. Written as DNA, the CDR3 is TGTGCCAGCAGTTACGGGACAGGTTACTACGAGCAGTACTTC.

This clonotype has only a few counts. The chain employs TRBV20-1 and TRBJ2-3; 12 bases are a match to TRBD2. Germline lookup yields CDR1 DFQATT and CDR2 SNEGSKA (reference sequence). V shed 0 bases and J 1 base; nucleotides not matched to a gene: 11. CDR3 length: 19 residues. CDR3 DNA sequence: TGCAGTGCTAGAGATTGGCTAGCGGGAGGGCTCGGTCGCACAGATACGCAGTATTTT. Its translation: CSARDWLAGGLGRTDTQYF.

The table lists this clonotype with a few counts. The chain carries TRBV18 and TRBJ2-2; D might be TRBD1 (5 bases). Germline-derived CDR1 and CDR2 are KGHSH and LQKENI. V dropped 6 bases and J dropped 0 bases, with 14 bases sitting between them. This CDR3 comprises 16 residues. Here the CDR3 DNA reads TGTGCCAGCTCTACCACAACAGGACCGAACACCGGGGAGCTGTTTTTT. This encodes CASSTTTGPNTGELFF.

This clonotype was counted between two and nine times. The chain employs TRBV10-3 and TRBJ2-1, with 9 bases lining up with TRBD2. This CDR3 has 15 residues. The V gene end was trimmed by 2 bases and the J gene end by 7 bases; junction bases not matched to a gene: 6. Germline lookup yields CDR1 ENHRY and CDR2 SYGVKD. The CDR3 is CAISEPQRGENEQFF. CDR3 bases: TGTGCCATCAGTGAGCCCCAGCGGGGGGAAAATGAGCAGTTCTTC.

The chain's CDR3 is CASMRDRPYEQYF. The DNA of the CDR3 is TGTGCCAGCATGAGGGACAGACCCTACGAGCAGTACTTC. The chain couples TRBV12-3 or TRBV12-4 to TRBJ2-7; 7 nucleotides align to TRBD1. J was trimmed by 2 bases and V by 7 bases; bases with no gene match: 5. The CDR3 consists of 13 residues.

Only a few counts were recorded for this clonotype. The chain carries TRBV12-3 or TRBV12-4 and TRBJ1-6; D uncertain. V lost 3 bases, J lost 5 bases, and 2 bases lay in between. CDR3 length equals 12 residues. CDR3 DNA sequence: TGTGCCAGCAGTTTCGATAATTCACCCCTCCACTTT. This gives the protein CASSFDNSPLHF.

This clonotype occurred many times. The chain carries TRBV7-9 and TRBJ2-2; D gene ambiguous. The CDR3 has 15 amino acids. V gave up 5 bases and J gave up 2 bases, with 12 bases separating them. The germline CDR1 and CDR2 sequences are SEHNR and FQNEAQ (reference sequence). Written as DNA, the CDR3 is TGTGCCAGCAGCCCTATCGGCTATAACACCGGGGAGCTGTTTTTT. It codes for CASSPIGYNTGELFF. The full variable domain, in which reference TRBV7-9 and TRBJ2-2 provide the parts outside the CDR3, is DTGVSQNPRHKITKRGQNVTFRCDPISEHNRLYWYRQTLGQGPEFLTYFQNEAQLEKSRLLSDRFSAERPKGSFSTLEIQRTEQGDSAMYLCASSPIGYNTGELFFGEGSRLTVL.

This clonotype has a handful of counts. V is TRBV5-1 and J is TRBJ2-5; D not certain. This CDR3 region has 14 residues. Between the trimmed V and J ends, which lost 0 bases and 4 bases, there was a span of 10 bases. In germline, CDR1 is SGHRS, CDR2 YFSETQ. CDR3 loop: CASSLEAARETQYF. The CDR3 coding sequence is TGCGCCAGCAGCTTGGAGGCGGCGAGAGAGACCCAGTACTTC.